The 8 T cell receptor beta chains listed next were all sequenced from one sample in a study of CD8 T cells in Susac syndrome. The RNA, about 0.5 to 1 ug, was put through reverse transcription using random hexamers. MiXCR was run by TCRdb on the immunoSEQ multiplex PCR reads, yielding one entry per CDR3 protein. The data contain roughly 110,000 distinct CDR3 sequences, approximately 95% of them singletons. What was sequenced was CD8+ T cells from PBMCs. The receptors derive from a human donor with Susac syndrome.

This chain uses TRBV4-1 with TRBJ2-7, with no clear D. In germline, CDR1 is MGHRA, CDR2 YSYEKL. The V and J ends lost 1 base and 1 base respectively, with 11 bases between them. CDR3 length: 15 residues. The CDR3 nucleotides read TGCGCCAGCAGCCAAGGGACGTCCGCTTCCTACGAGCAGTACTTC. Its translation: CASSQGTSASYEQYF.

The rearrangement joins TRBV6-2 or TRBV6-3 to TRBJ2-7; D unclear. V was clipped by 8 bases and J by 2 bases, with 10 bases between them. CDR3 size: 12 residues. Germline CDR1 reads MNHEY; CDR2 reads SVGEGT. The CDR3, as DNA: TGTGCCAGCCCCCCCGACACCTACGAGCAGTACTTC. It specifies CASPPDTYEQYF.

V and J are TRBV2 and TRBJ2-7; 10 bases map to TRBD2. J was trimmed by 0 bases and V by 5 bases; bases with no gene match: 1. The V gene's germline CDR1 is SNHLY and CDR2 FYNNEI. The CDR3 is 14 amino acids. CDR3 coding DNA: TGTGCCAGCAGTACTAGCGGGGCCTCCTACGAGCAGTACTTC. It yields the protein CASSTSGASYEQYF.

This chain connects TRBV12-3 or TRBV12-4 to TRBJ1-1; 10 positions agree with TRBD1. With 8 bases clipped from V and 6 bases from J, the junction kept 3 bases outside the gene matches. The CDR3 totals 12 residues. In nucleotides, the CDR3 is TGTGCCAGCGGACAGGGGGTCGCTGAAGCTTTCTTT. Translated, it gives CASGQGVAEAFF.

The rearrangement uses TRBV7-2 and TRBJ2-1, with a weak D call TRBD1 (6 bases). Trimming shortened V by 2 bases and J by 2 bases, and 13 bases separated the two germline ends. Germline CDR1 reads SGHTA; CDR2 reads FQGNSA. The CDR3 has 16 amino acids. The CDR3 protein is CASSLRGQGPYNEQFF. CDR3 coding DNA: TGTGCCAGCAGCTTACGCGGCCAGGGGCCCTACAATGAGCAGTTCTTC.

This rearrangement joins TRBV24-1 to TRBJ1-1; D not resolved. Germline CDR1 is KGHDR and CDR2 is SFDVKD. V gave up 6 bases and J gave up 3 bases, with 7 bases separating them. The CDR3 contains 12 residues. The CDR3 DNA sequence: TGTGCCACCAGTCCCCCTTACACTGAAGCTTTCTTT. Encoded protein: CATSPPYTEAFF.

The rearrangement joins TRBV15 to TRBJ1-1; no definite D call. This CDR3 has 13 residues. Trimming cost V 5 bases and J 1 base, with 8 bases left between them. Looked up from germline, CDR1 is LNHNV and CDR2 is YYDKDF (reference sequence). CDR3 in DNA: TGTGCCACCAGCGAGGGAAGGAACACTGAAGCTTTCTTT. Protein product: CATSEGRNTEAFF. Full variable domain (missing parts from reference TRBV15 and TRBJ1-1): DAMVIQNPRYQVTQFGKPVTLSCSQTLNHNVMYWYQQKSSQAPKLLFHYYDKDFNNEADTPDNFQSRRPNTSFCFLDIRSPGLGDTAMYLCATSEGRNTEAFFGQGTRLTVV.

V usage is TRBV4-1 and J usage is TRBJ2-5; 8 nucleotides agree with TRBD2. This CDR3 contains 16 residues. After removal of 1 base from V and 9 bases from J, the junction contained 13 bases not matched to a gene. The germline gives CDR1 MGHRA, CDR2 YSYEKL. CDR3 amino acids: CASSQAVLAGGRPQYF. The CDR3 DNA reads TGCGCCAGCAGCCAAGCGGTCCTAGCGGGTGGAAGGCCCCAGTACTTC.